These 20 T cell receptor beta chains were sequenced from one sample in a study of OX40 agonist ivuxolimab in advanced cancers. TCRdb's table, derived via immunoSEQ multiplex PCR, lists solely in-frame clones and lacks some. The sample lists 84,000 or so clones; approximately 84% were seen once. Here the sequenced sample was CD4+ or CD8+ T cells sorted from blood, taken in a trial of the OX40 agonist ivuxolimab. The receptors derive from an adult with an advanced solid tumor such as melanoma, head and neck, liver or kidney cancer.

The CDR3 loop is CASSLEDNEKLFF. DNA of the CDR3: TGCGCCAGCAGCTTGGAGGACAATGAAAAACTGTTTTTT. This sequence joins TRBV5-1 and TRBJ1-4; D unresolved. This CDR3 is 13 amino acids long. V was cut by 0 bases and J by 5 bases, with 5 bases left in between. In germline, CDR1 is SGHRS, CDR2 YFSETQ.

The rearrangement links TRBV11-1 to TRBJ2-7, with D tentatively TRBD1 (6 bases). Germline V lookup: CDR1 SGHAT, CDR2 FQDESV (reference sequence). V lost 4 bases and J 4 bases, leaving 14 bases between the germline ends. The CDR3 has 14 amino acids. The CDR3 spells CASSSQGVGYEQYV. The CDR3 coding sequence is TGTGCCAGCAGCTCACAGGGAGTTGGGTACGAGCAGTACGTC.

The V and J genes are TRBV6-1 and TRBJ2-6, with D unclear. V lost 4 bases to trimming and J lost 0 bases, with 4 bases between them. CDR1 is MNHNS and CDR2 is SASEGT in the germline V gene. This CDR3 contains 14 residues. CDR3 nucleotides: TGTGCCAGCAGTGGCCTCTCTGGGGCCAACGTCCTGACTTTC. It is translated as CASSGLSGANVLTF.

The rearrangement joins TRBV4-1 to TRBJ2-4; D is unclear. This CDR3 is built from 15 residues. Germline V lookup: CDR1 MGHRA, CDR2 YSYEKL. The germline V and J ends were trimmed by 3 bases and 0 bases, with 9 bases remaining between them. The CDR3 loop is CASSQTVVAKNIQYF. As DNA, the CDR3 is TGCGCCAGCAGCCAGACTGTGGTAGCCAAAAACATTCAGTACTTC.

The rearrangement joins TRBV5-5 to TRBJ2-7, with D maybe TRBD1 (6 bases). This CDR3 comprises 14 residues. Germline V gene sequence: CDR1 SGHKS, CDR2 YYEKEE (reference sequence). Trimming removed 1 base from V and 4 bases from J, with 12 bases in between. CDR3 DNA: TGTGCCAGCAGCTTGCGGGACACCGGATACGAGCAGTACGTC. This sequence encodes CASSLRDTGYEQYV.

A few counts support this clone. This sequence joins TRBV19 and TRBJ2-1; D perhaps matches TRBD2 (6 bases). Germline loops: CDR1 LNHDA, CDR2 SQIVND (reference sequence). V shed 7 bases and J shed 4 bases, with 11 bases lying between them. CDR3 length: 13 amino acids. CDR3 DNA sequence: TGTGCCAGTATGGGGGAGGTATACAATGAGCAGTTCTTC. This sequence encodes CASMGEVYNEQFF.

The CDR3 DNA follows: TGTGCCAGCAGGCTCGCAGGGACAGGGGACACCGGGGAGCTGTTTTTT. Translating it yields CASRLAGTGDTGELFF. The chain uses TRBV27 and TRBJ2-2; TRBD1 matches at 10 bases. CDR1 is MNHEY and CDR2 is SMNVEV in the germline V gene (reference sequence). Losses at the gene ends were 6 bases for V and 3 bases for J; bases not matched to a gene: 7. CDR3 length: 16 amino acids.

As regards this clone: Other DNA sequences in this specimen translate into the identical CDR3. The chain joins TRBV27 to TRBJ1-1; D not certain. Germline assignment: CDR1 MNHEY and CDR2 SMNVEV (reference sequence). The CDR3 sequence is 14 residues long. Trimming took 5 bases from V and 2 from J, leaving 12 bases between them. The CDR3 loop is CASSPRTGNTEAFF. The DNA for the CDR3 is TGTGCCAGCAGTCCCCGGACGGGAAACACTGAAGCTTTCTTT.

V and J are TRBV21-1 and TRBJ2-3. TRBV21-1 is tagged as a pseudogene. This CDR3 is 10 amino acids long. This CDR3 reads CARKADTQYF. CDR3 nucleotides: TGTGCCAGAAAGGCGGATACGCAGTATTTT.

The chain joins TRBV9 to TRBJ2-1; D gene unclear. Germline CDR1 and CDR2: SGDLS and YYNGEE. The CDR3 covers 16 residues. V lost 6 bases, J lost 0 bases, and 16 bases lay in between. The CDR3 reads CASTVSDFSSYNEQFF. In DNA form, the CDR3 reads TGTGCCAGCACCGTTTCTGACTTCAGCTCCTACAATGAGCAGTTCTTC.

The chain is built from TRBV7-2 and TRBJ2-3; TRBD2 matches 8 bases. Germline lookup yields CDR1 SGHTA and CDR2 FQGNSA. V was clipped by 5 bases and J by 6 bases; unmatched bases: 13. This CDR3 spans 16 amino acids. The CDR3 here is CASSPQPSGGVDTQYF. CDR3 nucleotides: TGTGCCAGCAGCCCTCAACCGAGCGGGGGAGTGGATACGCAGTATTTT. The whole variable domain, remainder taken from reference TRBV7-2 and TRBJ2-3, is GAGVSQSPSNKVTEKGKDVELRCDPISGHTALYWYRQSLGQGLEFLIYFQGNSAPDKSGLPSDRFSAERTGGSVSTLTIQRTQQEDSAVYLCASSPQPSGGVDTQYFGPGTRLTVL.

V gene TRBV28 combines with J gene TRBJ1-1, with D perhaps matching TRBD1 (6 bases). Looked up from germline, CDR1 is MDHEN and CDR2 is SYDVKM. The CDR3 extends over 16 amino acids. Trimming stripped 4 bases from V and 5 bases from J, with 20 bases between. The CDR3 is CASSSPSQGGGTEAFF. The CDR3 bases are TGTGCCAGCAGTTCCCCATCACAGGGTGGGGGGACTGAAGCTTTCTTT.

The gene calls are TRBV11-2 and TRBJ2-6; D ambiguous. Trimming stripped 8 bases from V and 1 base from J, with 9 bases between. The CDR3 length is 14 residues. The germline V gene has CDR1 SGHAT and CDR2 FQNNGV. The CDR3 nucleotides read TGTGCCAGCCCCGAAGAATCTGGGGCCAACGTCCTGACTTTC. It is translated as CASPEESGANVLTF.

The rearrangement uses TRBV5-5 and TRBJ1-2; possible D gene TRBD1, 6 bases. CDR3 size: 15 residues. The germline V gene encodes CDR1 SGHKS and CDR2 YYEKEE (reference sequence). Trimming left V 0 bases short and J 0 bases short, with 9 bases between. For the CDR3, the DNA is TGTGCCAGCAGCTTGGAGGCAGGGGCTAACTATGGCTACACCTTC. It specifies CASSLEAGANYGYTF.

This clone was seen a single time. This chain links TRBV6-5 with TRBJ2-1; D gene uncertain. The germline V gene has CDR1 MNHEY and CDR2 SVGAGI. This CDR3 has 15 residues. Trimming stripped 5 bases from V and 4 bases from J, with 15 bases between. CDR3 nucleotide sequence: TGTGCCAGCAGTAAAGGCGGCGAGCCATACAATGAGCAGTTCTTC. The encoded protein is CASSKGGEPYNEQFF.

The chain combines TRBV5-1 with TRBJ2-3; 7 bases are a match to TRBD2. This CDR3 region has 16 residues. Germline values: CDR1 SGHRS, CDR2 YFSETQ. J lost 0 bases, V lost 3 bases, and 7 bases had no gene match. The CDR3 spells CASSYQAGLSTDTQYF. The CDR3 DNA sequence: TGCGCCAGCAGCTATCAAGCGGGGTTAAGCACAGATACGCAGTATTTT.

V gene TRBV12-5 combines with J gene TRBJ2-3, with 8 bases aligning to TRBD1. The CDR3 sequence is 17 residues long. CDR1 and CDR2 (germline): LGHNT, FRNRAP. V shed 1 base and J 4 bases; nucleotides not matched to a gene: 10. CDR3 sequence: CASGLARDRRWPDTQYF. For the CDR3, the DNA is TGTGCTAGTGGTTTGGCACGGGACAGGCGATGGCCAGATACGCAGTATTTT.

This clone was recorded once. The chain uses TRBV25-1 and TRBJ2-7, with TRBD1 matching 8 bases. Per the germline V gene, CDR1 is MGHDK and CDR2 is SYGVNS. The CDR3 contains 14 residues. Unmatched junction bases numbered 8, after V lost 4 bases and J lost 6 bases. The CDR3 region has the DNA TGTGCCAGCAGTGTCCCAGGGGGCTTGGGCGAGCAGTACTTC. Translated, it gives CASSVPGGLGEQYF.

The chain has TRBV5-3 and TRBJ2-7, with D perhaps matching TRBD1 or TRBD2 (5 bases each). TRBV5-3 is sorted into the ORF group, with uncertain function. The CDR3 runs 18 residues. The V gene lost 0 bases and the J gene lost 3 bases, with 22 bases spanning the gap. The CDR3 sequence is CARSLGAGGTADDYEQYV. In DNA, the CDR3 is TGTGCCAGAAGCTTGGGGGCTGGTGGGACGGCTGACGACTACGAGCAGTACGTC.

The chain carries TRBV7-2 and TRBJ1-1, with D hard to call. The germline CDR1 and CDR2 sequences are SGHTA and FQGNSA. The V and J ends lost 2 bases and 4 bases respectively, with 14 bases between them. The CDR3 length is 15 residues. CDR3 residues: CASSLIQFASTEAFF. The CDR3 DNA reads TGTGCCAGCAGCTTAATCCAGTTCGCATCCACTGAAGCTTTCTTT. Based on the CDR3 plus reference TRBV7-2 and TRBJ1-1, the full variable domain is GAGVSQSPSNKVTEKGKDVELRCDPISGHTALYWYRQSLGQGLEFLIYFQGNSAPDKSGLPSDRFSAERTGGSVSTLTIQRTQQEDSAVYLCASSLIQFASTEAFFGQGTRLTVV.